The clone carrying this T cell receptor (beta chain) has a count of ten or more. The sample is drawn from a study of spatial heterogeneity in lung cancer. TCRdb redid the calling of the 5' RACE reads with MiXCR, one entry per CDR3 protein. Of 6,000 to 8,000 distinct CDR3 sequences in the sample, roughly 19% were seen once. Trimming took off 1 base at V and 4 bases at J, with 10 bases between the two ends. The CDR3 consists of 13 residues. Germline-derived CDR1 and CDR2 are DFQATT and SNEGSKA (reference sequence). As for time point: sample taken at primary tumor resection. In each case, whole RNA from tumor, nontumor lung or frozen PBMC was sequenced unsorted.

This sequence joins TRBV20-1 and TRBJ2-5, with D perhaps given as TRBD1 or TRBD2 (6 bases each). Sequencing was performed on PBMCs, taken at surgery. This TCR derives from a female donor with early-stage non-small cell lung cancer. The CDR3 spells CSARVQGGETQYF. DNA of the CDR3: TGCAGTGCTAGAGTACAGGGAGGAGAGACCCAGTACTTC.